The 9 T cell receptor beta chains given below trace back to one sample, sequenced in a study of identical twins. TCRdb analysed the 5' RACE reads with MiXCR anew, one entry per CDR3 protein. The table includes around 200,000 distinct CDR3 sequences, approximately 9% detected once. Material for sequencing was memory (CD45RO+) T cells sorted from blood. The receptors stem from a woman aged 18-30 years in good health.

For the CDR3, the DNA is TGTGCCAGCAGTGAAGGCGGGTTCTCCTACGAGCAGTACTTC. It is translated as CASSEGGFSYEQYF. The rearrangement uses TRBV2 and TRBJ2-7, with a weak D call TRBD2 (5 bases). CDR3 size: 14 residues. V shed 1 base and J shed 0 bases, with 7 bases lying between them. Germline V gene sequence: CDR1 SNHLY, CDR2 FYNNEI.

The chain has TRBV6-1 and TRBJ1-1; possible D gene TRBD1, 5 bases. CDR3 length: 14 amino acids. V was trimmed by 6 bases and J by 5 bases, leaving 16 bases between them. Germline values: CDR1 MNHNS, CDR2 SASEGT. As DNA, the CDR3 is TGTGCCAGCAGGAACCTCAGGGTTACGACTGAAGCTTTCTTT. It yields the protein CASRNLRVTTEAFF.

The chain joins TRBV20-1 to TRBJ2-3; either TRBD1 or TRBD2 may supply D (6 bases each). Germline V gives CDR1 DFQATT, CDR2 SNEGSKA (reference sequence). This CDR3 contains 13 residues. Deletions cut 7 bases from V and 5 bases from J, with 16 bases between. DNA of the CDR3: TGCAGTGAGGGGGGCCAGACTCGAGATACGCAGTATTTT. This codes for CSEGGQTRDTQYF.

Only a few counts were recorded for this clonotype. The CDR3 spells CSFEGASDEQYF. CDR3 DNA sequence: TGCAGTTTCGAGGGGGCATCCGACGAGCAGTACTTC. V is TRBV20-1 and J is TRBJ2-7, with 7 bases lining up with TRBD1. The CDR3 loop spans 12 amino acids. Germline CDR1 DFQATT, CDR2 SNEGSKA (reference sequence). The V gene end was trimmed by 8 bases and the J gene end by 5 bases; junction bases not matched to a gene: 9.

The chain employs TRBV3-2 and TRBJ2-1; the table assigns TRBD2, which was not confirmed against the DNA. TRBV3-2 is tagged as a pseudogene. The CDR3 consists of 17 residues. Written as DNA, the CDR3 is TGTGCCAGCTGCCAGCAGGTAGCGGGGGGGCCTGGTAGTGAGCAGTTCTTC. Amino acid sequence: CASCQQVAGGPGSEQFF.

This clonotype was seen ten or more times. V usage is TRBV5-6 and J usage is TRBJ2-7; no firm D call. There are 11 residues in the CDR3. Germline-derived CDR1 and CDR2 are SGHDT and YYEEEE. V lost 4 bases, J lost 2 bases, and 4 bases lay in between. This CDR3 reads CASSTAYEQYF. The CDR3 DNA follows: TGTGCCAGCAGCACAGCCTACGAGCAGTACTTC.

This chain links TRBV27 with TRBJ2-3; D gene uncertain. The V gene lost 1 base and the J gene lost 0 bases, with 5 bases spanning the gap. Germline V CDR1 and CDR2: MNHEY, SMNVEV (reference sequence). The CDR3 has 14 amino acids. The CDR3 here is CASSLWASTDTQYF. CDR3 nucleotides: TGTGCCAGCAGTTTATGGGCTAGCACAGATACGCAGTATTTT.

This clonotype was counted a few times. The chain uses TRBV5-1 and TRBJ2-1; D possibly corresponds to TRBD2 (6 bases). This CDR3 contains 13 residues. Per germline, CDR1 SGHRS and CDR2 YFSETQ. Between the trimmed V and J ends, which lost 6 bases and 5 bases, there was a span of 12 bases. This chain's CDR3 is CASNRIADNEQFF. The DNA of the CDR3 is TGCGCCAGCAACCGAATAGCGGACAATGAGCAGTTCTTC.

The chain joins TRBV2 to TRBJ1-2; 7 nucleotides align to TRBD1. The V segment lost 3 bases and the J segment 4 bases; nucleotides outside the gene matches: 2. This CDR3 region has 13 residues. Germline assignment: CDR1 SNHLY and CDR2 FYNNEI. The CDR3 reads CASSDRGSYGYTF. The CDR3 DNA is TGTGCCAGCAGTGACAGGGGGTCCTATGGCTACACCTTC.